The TCR beta chain described here comes from a study of T cell repertoires in cytomegalovirus infection. For the study at large: The authors used CMV epitopes that were HLA-C-restricted (recently identified) and HLA-B-restricted (well studied). Both a matching HLA type and CMV infection were indicated by public TCR beta signatures.

Study-level results: HLA-C-restricted CMV-specific TCR beta clonotypes prevailed in the ex vivo response. Summed public TCR beta family frequency identified CMV carriers bearing the relevant HLA.

TCRdb itself ran the reads through MiXCR, one entry per CDR3 protein. The table includes about 890,000 distinct CDR3 sequences, approximately 32% detected once. In regard to this clonotype: Its matching antigen is unknown.

The material sequenced was cultured CD8+ T cells from PBMCs, taken from culture after CMV antigen stimulation. The receptor was derived from a human donor in good health (CMV status not recorded). Some clones in this sample may be carry-over from other donors' samples.

The CDR3 sequence: CASSQTRNNNEQFF. In DNA form, the CDR3 reads TGTGCCAGCAGTCAAACTAGAAACAACAATGAGCAGTTCTTC. The gene calls are TRBV6-5 and TRBJ2-1, with D maybe TRBD2 (5 bases). V lost 5 bases, J lost 5 bases, and 13 bases lay in between. The length of the CDR3 is 14 residues. Germline values: CDR1 MNHEY, CDR2 SVGAGI.